This T cell receptor (beta chain) came from a study of blood T cell repertoires in COVID-19. Study-wide context: Material from acute and convalescent COVID-19 was sourced from the United States, Italy and Spain.

In germline, CDR1 is SGDLS, CDR2 YYNGEE. The length of the CDR3 is 14 residues. The V gene end was trimmed by 4 bases and the J gene end by 1 base; junction bases not matched to a gene: 2. The Seattle site enrolled patients during active infection and followed them longitudinally. Sequencing used immunoSEQ multiplex PCR; TCRdb keeps in-frame clones, though not all of them. The sample lists some 350,000 clones, around 87% occurring once. This clonotype was obtained from a woman between 50 and 59 years old with COVID-19, enrolled during active disease. V usage is TRBV9 and J usage is TRBJ1-3; 7 bases map to TRBD1. Material: peripheral blood. CDR3 sequence reads: CASSPTGSGNTIYF. DNA for the CDR3: TGTGCCAGCAGCCCGACAGGGTCTGGAAACACCATATATTTT.